The rows below give T cell receptor beta chains drawn from one sample of a study of T cells after yellow fever vaccination. TCRdb processed the 5' RACE reads anew with MiXCR; each CDR3 protein has one entry. The sample holds under 50,000 distinct CDR3 sequences, over 5.5% seen once. This specimen was PBMCs, either bulk or a sorted T-cell subset (CD4+, CD8+, memory, or dextramer-sorted; not recorded which), taken 45 days after the yellow fever booster vaccination. The origin of the receptors is a man aged 30 to 39 who received the YFV17D yellow fever vaccine. The CDR3 runs from the conserved cysteine through the conserved F or W. The order of the fields is J gene, V gene, CDR3 protein.

j_call: TRBJ2-1; v_call: TRBV25-1; cdr3_aa: CASSRQGVREQFF
j_call: TRBJ2-3; v_call: TRBV7-2; cdr3_aa: CASSSGPSTNTQYF
j_call: TRBJ2-7; v_call: TRBV12-3/TRBV12-4; cdr3_aa: CASRTSGSPYEQYF
j_call: TRBJ1-1; v_call: TRBV7-2; cdr3_aa: CASSLRTGETEAFF
j_call: TRBJ2-7; v_call: TRBV11-2; cdr3_aa: CASSTRDKQRFPLMEQYF
j_call: TRBJ1-1; v_call: TRBV5-6; cdr3_aa: CASSLVGWAGNTEAFF
j_call: TRBJ2-7; v_call: TRBV5-5; cdr3_aa: CASSPSTGGYEQYF
j_call: TRBJ2-7; v_call: TRBV27; cdr3_aa: CASRKGTSGSVEQYF
j_call: TRBJ1-2; v_call: TRBV6-5; cdr3_aa: CASSWKPGRGYGYTF
j_call: TRBJ2-2; v_call: TRBV3-1; cdr3_aa: CASSLGTTGSSYTGELFF
j_call: TRBJ1-1; v_call: TRBV12-3/TRBV12-4; cdr3_aa: CASSFGGGTEAFF
j_call: TRBJ2-1; v_call: TRBV5-1; cdr3_aa: CASSPPGQGRNEQFF
j_call: TRBJ2-2; v_call: TRBV14; cdr3_aa: CASSSGGLNTGELFF
j_call: TRBJ1-3; v_call: TRBV2; cdr3_aa: CASSEAGNTIYF
j_call: TRBJ2-1; v_call: TRBV5-6; cdr3_aa: CASSRDTENEQFF
j_call: TRBJ2-5; v_call: TRBV7-3; cdr3_aa: CASNPRTFLDQETQYF
j_call: TRBJ2-3; v_call: TRBV6-1; cdr3_aa: CASSEAHAGLGTDTQYF
j_call: TRBJ1-6; v_call: TRBV7-9; cdr3_aa: CASSLRGGNPLHF
j_call: TRBJ1-1; v_call: TRBV7-8; cdr3_aa: CASSPGWSTEAFF
j_call: TRBJ2-2; v_call: TRBV24-1; cdr3_aa: CATSASGTKNGELFF
j_call: TRBJ2-3; v_call: TRBV5-8; cdr3_aa: CASSWDREDTQYF
j_call: TRBJ2-5; v_call: TRBV27; cdr3_aa: CASSSWTSSETQYF
j_call: TRBJ2-1; v_call: TRBV5-1; cdr3_aa: CASSLEGTSYNEQFF
j_call: TRBJ2-7; v_call: TRBV20-1; cdr3_aa: CSARDPGTSGSYEQYF
j_call: TRBJ2-1; v_call: TRBV7-2; cdr3_aa: CASSRGRADYNEQFF
j_call: TRBJ1-6; v_call: TRBV7-8; cdr3_aa: CASSLGAAANNSPLHF
j_call: TRBJ1-1; v_call: TRBV18; cdr3_aa: CASSPRGMNTEAFF